This paragraph covers one T cell receptor beta chain sequence. The antigen is not known. Repertoires were generated with immunoSEQ multiplex PCR, while TCRdb's copy carries only in-frame clones and drops some. The data contain some 2,000,000 clones, 85% to 95% of them singletons. The study drew its donors from healthy HIV-negative adults without recent acute infections or vaccinations. This sample stems from a study of shared clonotypes between healthy human individuals. Study results and limitations: Relative to their counterparts shared across all four donors, non-shared clonotypes exhibited diminished generation probabilities.

In germline, CDR1 is SGHAT, CDR2 FQNNGV. V lost 6 bases and J 3 bases, leaving 18 bases between the germline ends. The CDR3 loop spans 15 amino acids. J is TRBJ2-7 and V is TRBV11-2; D is perhaps TRBD1 (5 bases). This sequence originates from a man aged 18 to 29 in good health. The sequenced sample was naive CD4+ T cells sorted from blood. Subset indicated: CD45RA+ positively selected. The CDR3 DNA sequence: TGTGCCAGCAGTCCATCCTCATACCAGGGCTACGAGCAGTACTTC. It yields the protein CASSPSSYQGYEQYF.